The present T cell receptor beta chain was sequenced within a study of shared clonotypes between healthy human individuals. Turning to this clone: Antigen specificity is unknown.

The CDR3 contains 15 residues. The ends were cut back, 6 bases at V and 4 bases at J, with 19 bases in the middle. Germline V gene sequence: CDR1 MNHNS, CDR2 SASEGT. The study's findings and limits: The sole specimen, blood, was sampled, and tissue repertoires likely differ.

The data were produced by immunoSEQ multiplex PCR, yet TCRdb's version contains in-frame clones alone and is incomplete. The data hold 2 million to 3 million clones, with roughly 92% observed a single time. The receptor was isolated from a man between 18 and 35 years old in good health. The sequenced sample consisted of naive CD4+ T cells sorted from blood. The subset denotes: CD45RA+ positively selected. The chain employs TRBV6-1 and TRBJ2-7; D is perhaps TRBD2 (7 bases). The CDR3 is CASRLEGGSPYEQYF. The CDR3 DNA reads TGTGCCAGCAGGCTCGAGGGGGGGAGCCCTTACGAGCAGTACTTC.